The 27 T cell receptor beta chains reported below all come from one sample, sequenced in a study of a mutant IDH1 vaccine in newly diagnosed glioma. Regarding time point: week 23, last vaccination. Each dose of the vaccine consisted of 300 ug of mutant IDH1 20-mer peptide, with topical imiquimod. Their target antigens are unknown. Assay: immunoSEQ multiplex PCR; the TCRdb copy retains only in-frame clones and omits some. The sample shows about 55,000 clones, 80% of them seen only once. Sequencing used PBMCs, obtained from a glioma patient whose treatment included an IDH1 peptide vaccine. The receptor set was obtained from a man between 40 and 49 years old with glioma.

V usage is TRBV5-6 and J usage is TRBJ2-1, with 7 bases aligning to TRBD2. J gave up 0 bases and V 3 bases, and 6 bases lay outside the gene matches. Germline V gene sequence: CDR1 SGHDT, CDR2 YYEEEE. CDR3 size: 16 residues. CDR3 amino acids: CASSSRPGGSYNEQFF. CDR3 DNA sequence: TGTGCCAGCAGCTCCCGACCGGGGGGCTCCTACAATGAGCAGTTCTTC.

Only one count was recorded for this clone. J is TRBJ1-6 and V is TRBV13; D not resolved. CDR3 length equals 17 residues. Germline CDR1 PRHDT, CDR2 FYEKMQ (reference sequence). V was pared by 4 bases and J by 0 bases, with 13 bases between. DNA for the CDR3: TGTGCCAGCAGCTCGGGCCTAGGGAGCTCCTATAATTCACCCCTCCACTTT. This encodes CASSSGLGSSYNSPLHF.

V gene TRBV29-1 combines with J gene TRBJ1-2, with 10 bases that match TRBD1. Trimming removed 5 bases from V and 6 bases from J; junction bases left unmatched: 3. The CDR3 is 12 amino acids. Germline V gives CDR1 SQVTM, CDR2 ANQGSEA. The CDR3 coding sequence is TGCAGCGTTTCCGGACAGGGGGATGGCTACACCTTC. Translated: CSVSGQGDGYTF. Complete variable domain (other parts from reference TRBV29-1 and TRBJ1-2): SAVISQKPSRDICQRGTSLTIQCQVDSQVTMMFWYRQQPGQSLTLIATANQGSEATYESGFVIDKFPISRPNLTFSTLTVSNMSPEDSSIYLCSVSGQGDGYTFGSGTRLTVV.

The genes are TRBV7-8 and TRBJ1-4; D possibly corresponds to TRBD1 (5 bases). This CDR3 has 15 amino acids. V lost 5 bases and J lost 6, with 16 bases in between. Germline V CDR1 and CDR2: SGHVS, FQNEAQ. Here the CDR3 DNA reads TGTGCCAGCAGCCCCTTTGGCAGGGTGGATGAAAAACTGTTTTTT. Translating it yields CASSPFGRVDEKLFF.

A word on this clone: Other nucleotide sequences from this sample produce the same CDR3. The chain uses TRBV18 and TRBJ2-2; 8 positions match TRBD1. The germline gives CDR1 KGHSH, CDR2 LQKENI. The CDR3 runs to 16 residues. Unmatched junction bases numbered 2, after V lost 0 bases and J lost 2 bases. The CDR3 DNA is TGTGCCAGCTCACCACCTACAGGGGGAAACACCGGGGAGCTGTTTTTT. It is translated as CASSPPTGGNTGELFF.

The rearrangement uses TRBV18 and TRBJ1-2; D remains ambiguous. CDR3 length: 14 residues. Germline lookup yields CDR1 KGHSH and CDR2 LQKENI. The V end lost 3 bases, the J end lost 2 bases, and 10 bases lay between the germline ends. The CDR3 sequence is CASSPSQVNYGYTF. CDR3 in DNA: TGTGCCAGCTCACCGTCCCAGGTGAACTATGGCTACACCTTC.

This clone was counted only a few times. This sequence joins TRBV28 and TRBJ2-1; 9 bases line up with TRBD2. V lost 2 bases, J lost 8 bases, and 7 bases stayed unmatched. The CDR3 contains 15 residues. CDR1 and CDR2 from the germline V gene are MDHEN and SYDVKM. CDR3 loop: CASSLGFSGGYEQFF. CDR3 nucleotide sequence: TGTGCCAGCAGTTTAGGTTTCAGCGGGGGGTATGAGCAGTTCTTC.

This chain connects TRBV5-1 to TRBJ2-2, with 9 bases lining up with TRBD1. This CDR3 has 16 amino acids. V dropped 3 bases and J dropped 4; count of bases not matched to a gene: 7. Looked up from germline, CDR1 is SGHRS and CDR2 is YFSETQ. The CDR3 region is CASSSGQGFGTGELFF. As DNA, the CDR3 is TGCGCCAGCAGCTCGGGACAGGGTTTTGGCACCGGGGAGCTGTTTTTT.

This clone has just one count. The J gene is TRBJ2-6, the V gene TRBV19; D unclear. Looked up from germline, CDR1 is LNHDA and CDR2 is SQIVND (reference sequence). The CDR3 contains 17 residues. The ends were cut back, 6 bases at V and 0 bases at J, with 15 bases in the middle. CDR3 sequence (DNA): TGTGCCAGTAGATTAGGGTCAGGCGTCTCTGGGGCCAACGTCCTGACTTTC. Residues: CASRLGSGVSGANVLTF.

By its share, this clone is medium-sized. The V gene is TRBV7-9, the J gene TRBJ2-7; 7 bases are a match to TRBD2. This CDR3 is built from 12 residues. J lost 6 bases, V lost 1 base, and 0 bases had no gene match. Germline lookup yields CDR1 SEHNR and CDR2 FQNEAQ (reference sequence). CDR3 in amino acids: CASSLVAGEQYF. The CDR3 DNA is TGTGCCAGCAGCTTAGTAGCGGGCGAGCAGTACTTC.

V usage is TRBV4-1 and J usage is TRBJ2-2; no reliable D call. V was pared by 1 base and J by 5 bases, with 8 bases between. Germline V gene sequence: CDR1 MGHRA, CDR2 YSYEKL. CDR3 size: 14 residues. The CDR3 DNA sequence: TGCGCCAGCAGCCAAGGGAAGGAAACCGGGGAGCTGTTTTTT. Translated, it gives CASSQGKETGELFF.

The chain combines TRBV18 with TRBJ1-1; D might be TRBD1 (5 bases). CDR3 size: 13 residues. The V and J ends lost 6 bases and 2 bases respectively, with 10 bases between them. Germline V gives CDR1 KGHSH, CDR2 LQKENI. The CDR3 protein is CASSLDSNTEAFF. The DNA of the CDR3 is TGTGCCAGCTCGTTAGACAGCAACACTGAAGCTTTCTTT.

The rearrangement uses TRBV19 and TRBJ2-7, with D unclear. Trimming cost V 1 base and J 4 bases, with 11 bases left between them. This CDR3 spans 14 amino acids. CDR1 is LNHDA, CDR2 SQIVND, per germline (reference sequence). CDR3 nucleotides: TGTGCCAGTAGTATAGCGGACGCTGGATACGAGCAGTACTTC. Translated, it gives CASSIADAGYEQYF.

This clone showed up just once. The chain uses TRBV7-2 and TRBJ2-1; 11 bases are shared with TRBD2. V shed 1 base and J 8 bases; nucleotides not matched to a gene: 4. Germline V lookup: CDR1 SGHTA, CDR2 FQGNSA. The CDR3 extends over 15 amino acids. This CDR3 reads CASSLELAGGYEQFF. The CDR3 DNA reads as TGTGCCAGCAGCTTAGAGCTAGCGGGGGGATATGAGCAGTTCTTC.

V usage is TRBV7-8 and J usage is TRBJ2-5, with 7 bases aligning to TRBD2. V shed 5 bases, J shed 4 bases, and the junction held 13 bases outside the gene matches. The CDR3 has 16 amino acids. The germline gives CDR1 SGHVS, CDR2 FQNEAQ. The CDR3 loop is CASSHRRDYQGETQYF. In nucleotides, the CDR3 is TGTGCCAGCAGCCACCGGCGGGACTACCAAGGAGAGACCCAGTACTTC.

The chain carries TRBV4-2 and TRBJ2-7; 11 bases fit TRBD2. V dropped 4 bases and J dropped 6; count of bases not matched to a gene: 8. This CDR3 comprises 15 residues. Germline V gene lookup returns CDR1 LGHNA and CDR2 YNFKEQ. This CDR3 is CASSLTSGGPLEQYF. CDR3 in DNA: TGTGCCAGCAGCCTCACTAGCGGGGGTCCCCTCGAGCAGTACTTC.

This sequence joins TRBV5-5 and TRBJ1-1, with 8 bases matching TRBD1. J gave up 1 base and V 4 bases, and 6 bases lay outside the gene matches. This CDR3 contains 15 residues. Germline V CDR1 and CDR2: SGHKS, YYEKEE (reference sequence). The CDR3, as DNA: TGTGCCAGCAGCCGCACCGGGACAGGGAACACTGAAGCTTTCTTT. Amino acids: CASSRTGTGNTEAFF.

This chain uses TRBV5-1 with TRBJ2-1, with TRBD2 as a possible D gene (6 bases). CDR1 and CDR2 from the germline V gene are SGHRS and YFSETQ. This CDR3 contains 15 residues. Between the trimmed V and J ends, which lost 0 bases and 4 bases, there was a span of 11 bases. CDR3 in amino acids: CASSLDRAGYNEQFF. In DNA, the CDR3 is TGCGCCAGCAGCTTGGACCGAGCGGGTTACAATGAGCAGTTCTTC.

The chain has TRBV4-2 and TRBJ2-2, with D possibly being TRBD2 (5 bases). The ends were cut back, 0 bases at V and 0 bases at J, with 14 bases in the middle. The CDR3 sequence is 18 residues long. Germline values: CDR1 LGHNA, CDR2 YNFKEQ. The CDR3 DNA sequence: TGTGCCAGCAGCCAAGATCTTCCGGGGATAGCGAACACCGGGGAGCTGTTTTTT. It is translated as CASSQDLPGIANTGELFF.

The V gene is TRBV7-9, the J gene TRBJ2-5; D may be TRBD1 (6 bases). The CDR3 runs 16 residues. The V end lost 5 bases, the J end lost 4 bases, and 20 bases lay between the germline ends. Per the germline V gene, CDR1 is SEHNR and CDR2 is FQNEAQ (reference sequence). CDR3 protein: CASSISTGKDRETQYF. In nucleotides, the CDR3 is TGTGCCAGCAGCATCAGTACAGGGAAGGATCGAGAGACCCAGTACTTC.

V is TRBV30 and J is TRBJ2-2, with D uncertain. This CDR3 has 15 residues. The germline gives CDR1 GTSNPN, CDR2 SVGIG (reference sequence). V shed 0 bases and J shed 1 base, with 9 bases lying between them. CDR3 region: CAWSVRGRNTGELFF. In nucleotides, the CDR3 is TGTGCCTGGAGTGTACGAGGCAGGAACACCGGGGAGCTGTTTTTT.

V usage is TRBV6-5 and J usage is TRBJ2-7, with no clear D. This CDR3 is built from 15 residues. Between the trimmed V and J ends, which lost 8 bases and 2 bases, there was a span of 19 bases. Germline V gene lookup returns CDR1 MNHEY and CDR2 SVGAGI. CDR3 nucleotide sequence: TGTGCCAGCCGCACTACTGGAACCCCTACCTACGAGCAGTACTTC. It translates to CASRTTGTPTYEQYF.

This chain joins TRBV5-1 and TRBJ1-6, with unresolved D. The V end lost 5 bases, the J end lost 0 bases, and 9 bases lay between the germline ends. This CDR3 comprises 15 residues. Germline V gives CDR1 SGHRS, CDR2 YFSETQ. DNA for the CDR3: TGCGCCAGCAGGCAGGCCATCTCCTATAATTCACCCCTCCACTTT. Protein: CASRQAISYNSPLHF.

V usage is TRBV9 and J usage is TRBJ2-1; 9 nucleotides agree with TRBD2. The CDR3 length is 15 residues. V shed 0 bases, J shed 2 bases, and the junction held 0 bases outside the gene matches. CDR1 is SGDLS, CDR2 YYNGEE, per germline. Here the CDR3 DNA reads TGTGCCAGCAGCGTAGGCGGGGGGGCCTACAATGAGCAGTTCTTC. Protein: CASSVGGGAYNEQFF.

V is TRBV11-1 and J is TRBJ2-3, with D possibly being TRBD1 or TRBD2 (5 bases each). This CDR3 spans 14 amino acids. V gave up 4 bases and J gave up 14 bases, with 22 bases separating them. Germline V lookup: CDR1 SGHAT, CDR2 FQDESV (reference sequence). This CDR3 is CASSSRGESALAYF. In nucleotides, the CDR3 is TGTGCCAGCAGCTCCCGGGGCGAATCCGCCTTGGCGTATTTT.

This chain uses TRBV2 with TRBJ2-1; maybe TRBD2 (5 bases). This CDR3 spans 13 amino acids. V shed 8 bases and J shed 1 base, with 9 bases lying between them. The germline V gene has CDR1 SNHLY and CDR2 FYNNEI. CDR3: CASRQRSYNEQFF. DNA of the CDR3: TGTGCCAGCCGCCAGCGGTCCTACAATGAGCAGTTCTTC. The full variable domain, rest sourced from reference TRBV2 and TRBJ2-1, is EPEVTQTPSHQVTQMGQEVILRCVPISNHLYFYWYRQILGQKVEFLVSFYNNEISEKSEIFDDQFSVERPDGSNFTLKIRSTKLEDSAMYFCASRQRSYNEQFFGPGTRLTVL.

The CDR3, as DNA: TGTGCCAGCAGCCAGACAGAGAACACTGAAGCTTTCTTT. As protein: CASSQTENTEAFF. The chain recombines TRBV7-9 with TRBJ1-1, with a tentative D call TRBD1 (5 bases). Germline V gene sequence: CDR1 SEHNR, CDR2 FQNEAQ (reference sequence). Trimming cost V 5 bases and J 1 base, with 8 bases left between them. The length of the CDR3 is 13 residues.